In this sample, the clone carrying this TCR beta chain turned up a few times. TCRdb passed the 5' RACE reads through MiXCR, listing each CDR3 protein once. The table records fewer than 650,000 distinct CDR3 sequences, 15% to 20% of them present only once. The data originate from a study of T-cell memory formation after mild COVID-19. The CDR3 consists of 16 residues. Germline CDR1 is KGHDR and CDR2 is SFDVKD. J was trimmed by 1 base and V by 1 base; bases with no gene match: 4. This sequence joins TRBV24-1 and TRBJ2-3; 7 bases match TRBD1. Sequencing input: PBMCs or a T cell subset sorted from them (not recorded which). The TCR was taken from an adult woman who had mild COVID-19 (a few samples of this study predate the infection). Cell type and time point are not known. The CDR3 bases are TGTGCCACCAGTGATTTACGACAGGGTGGCACAGATACGCAGTATTTT. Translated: CATSDLRQGGTDTQYF.